The entry below gives a single T cell receptor (beta chain) sequence along with its context. Its antigen is unidentified. The sample comes from a study of cytomegalovirus exposure and HLA in healthy donors. CDR3 size: 18 residues. Per germline, CDR1 MGHRA and CDR2 YSYEKL. Trimming took 0 bases from V and 3 from J; bases not matched to a gene: 12. Data came from immunoSEQ multiplex PCR; TCRdb stores just in-frame clones and leaves some out. This table has approximately 200,000 clones, about 81% appearing once. General study results and limits: Researchers reported that three CMV-associated chains were confirmed in vitro as CMV antigen-specific. Cytomegalovirus-associated TCR beta chains were listed, numbering roughly 150.

Sequencing was carried out using PBMCs. The V call is TRBV4-1, the J call TRBJ2-3, with 7 bases identical to TRBD1. The sequence came from a woman in her twenties or thirties in good health and CMV-seronegative. As DNA, the CDR3 is TGCGCCAGCAGCCAAGAACCCGGGACAGTTATCTCGACAGATACGCAGTATTTT. The encoded protein is CASSQEPGTVISTDTQYF.